The 18 T cell receptor beta chains in this list originate from one sample, sequenced in a study of beta chain features in type 1 diabetes. The whole isolated RNA underwent reverse transcription, so sequencing captured expressed TCRB transcripts. The table came from immunoSEQ multiplex PCR; TCRdb's copy has only in-frame clones and leaves some out. The table lists 350,000 to 450,000 clones, over 11% of them singletons. Input material: naive CD4+ T cells from blood. These receptors all come from a man aged 30 to 39 in good health.

This clone was seen a handful of times. This chain connects TRBV27 to TRBJ2-1, with D perhaps given as TRBD1 or TRBD2 (5 bases each). V gave up 4 bases and J gave up 0 bases, with 13 bases separating them. Germline CDR1 and CDR2: MNHEY and SMNVEV (reference sequence). This CDR3 comprises 16 residues. CDR3 region: CASSSWGGSSYNEQFF. The DNA for the CDR3 is TGTGCCAGCAGTTCCTGGGGCGGGTCCTCCTACAATGAGCAGTTCTTC.

The V gene is TRBV7-3, the J gene TRBJ2-3; D not resolved. CDR3 length equals 14 residues. Looked up from germline, CDR1 is SGHTA and CDR2 is FQGTGA. Trimming took off 3 bases at V and 2 bases at J, with 9 bases between the two ends. CDR3 amino acids: CASSLSMATDTQYF. Written as DNA, the CDR3 is TGTGCCAGCAGCTTGTCGATGGCCACAGATACGCAGTATTTT. The variable domain in full, completed from reference TRBV7-3 and TRBJ2-3, reads GAGVSQTPSNKVTEKGKYVELRCDPISGHTALYWYRQSLGQGPEFLIYFQGTGAADDSGLPNDRFFAVRPEGSVSTLKIQRTERGDSAVYLCASSLSMATDTQYFGPGTRLTVL.

This clone showed up just a few times. This sequence joins TRBV6-6 and TRBJ2-1; 8 nucleotides match TRBD2. CDR1 MNHNY and CDR2 SVGAGI come from the germline V gene (reference sequence). J gave up 5 bases and V 4 bases, and 4 bases lay outside the gene matches. The CDR3 loop spans 14 amino acids. The CDR3 coding sequence is TGTGCCAGCAGTTTACTAGCGGCCGACAATGAGCAGTTCTTC. Encoded protein: CASSLLAADNEQFF.

The chain employs TRBV6-1 and TRBJ2-1; no firm D call. The CDR3 spans 15 residues. Between the trimmed V and J ends, which lost 6 bases and 4 bases, there was a span of 16 bases. Per the germline V gene, CDR1 is MNHNS and CDR2 is SASEGT. In nucleotides, the CDR3 is TGTGCCAGCAGACCCGTGGGCTTGGCATACAATGAGCAGTTCTTC. Translated, it gives CASRPVGLAYNEQFF.

The V call is TRBV29-1, the J call TRBJ1-4; a possible D gene is TRBD1 (6 bases). Per the germline V gene, CDR1 is SQVTM and CDR2 is ANQGSEA. The CDR3 sequence is 13 residues long. Deletions cut 7 bases from V and 2 bases from J, with 11 bases between. Written as DNA, the CDR3 is TGCAGCGGTAGGGGGGGCACTAATGAAAAACTGTTTTTT. It encodes CSGRGGTNEKLFF.

The V call is TRBV6-5, the J call TRBJ2-1; D is perhaps TRBD1 (5 bases). Trimming cost V 4 bases and J 8 bases, with 6 bases left between them. The CDR3 runs to 11 residues. Germline CDR1 and CDR2: MNHEY and SVGAGI. The CDR3 DNA reads as TGTGCCAGCAGTTGGGGCTATGAGCAGTTCTTC. It codes for CASSWGYEQFF.

This clone has a handful of counts. The chain links TRBV7-2 to TRBJ2-1; TRBD1 might be the D (6 bases). The CDR3 is 15 residues long. V was cut by 5 bases and J by 8 bases, with 19 bases left in between. Per the germline V gene, CDR1 is SGHTA and CDR2 is FQGNSA. The CDR3 DNA sequence: TGTGCCAGCAGCAAAGAAGGACAGTCGCGGGATGAGCAGTTCTTC. Translation: CASSKEGQSRDEQFF.

The sample holds many counts of this clone. The chain links TRBV30 to TRBJ1-1; tentatively, D is TRBD1 (6 bases). Trimming took off 4 bases at V and 2 bases at J, with 8 bases between the two ends. The CDR3 covers 12 residues. Germline CDR1 is GTSNPN and CDR2 is SVGIG (reference sequence). The CDR3 DNA follows: TGTGCCTGGATAGGGACAAACACTGAAGCTTTCTTT. Translated, it gives CAWIGTNTEAFF.

This chain connects TRBV7-2 to TRBJ1-5, with D unresolved. Germline CDR1 reads SGHTA; CDR2 reads FQGNSA. CDR3 size: 14 residues. Deletions cut 5 bases from V and 2 bases from J, with 10 bases between. In nucleotides, the CDR3 is TGTGCCAGCAGCGCACCCGGGGGCAATCAGCCCCAGCATTTT. It is translated as CASSAPGGNQPQHF.

In its sample, this clone was seen a few times. The chain couples TRBV9 to TRBJ1-2; 7 bases map to TRBD1. This CDR3 contains 15 residues. CDR1 is SGDLS, CDR2 YYNGEE, per germline. J lost 5 bases, V lost 3 bases, and 10 bases had no gene match. CDR3 coding DNA: TGTGCCAGCAGCGACTACAGGGGACTGGGATATGGCTACACCTTC. Encoded protein: CASSDYRGLGYGYTF.

The rearrangement joins TRBV9 to TRBJ1-1, with TRBD1 identical over 9 bases. Germline V lookup: CDR1 SGDLS, CDR2 YYNGEE. The CDR3 sequence is 15 residues long. V was clipped by 4 bases and J by 4 bases; unmatched bases: 8. This CDR3 is CASSSQGAPGTEAFF. Written as DNA, the CDR3 is TGTGCCAGCAGCTCACAGGGGGCGCCTGGCACTGAAGCTTTCTTT.

The rearrangement uses TRBV6-1 and TRBJ1-2; TRBD1 is a possible D gene (6 bases). This CDR3 is 13 amino acids long. Germline V gene sequence: CDR1 MNHNS, CDR2 SASEGT. With 2 bases removed from V and 2 bases from J, the gap between germline ends came to 6 bases. CDR3 region: CASSEQGNYGYTF. The CDR3 bases are TGTGCCAGCAGTGAACAGGGGAACTATGGCTACACCTTC.

V is TRBV7-9 and J is TRBJ2-5; 9 nucleotides agree with TRBD1. The junction had 9 bases not matched to a gene; V was cut back by 2 bases and J by 5 bases. The CDR3 totals 16 residues. Germline V gene data show CDR1 as SEHNR and CDR2 as FQNEAQ (reference sequence). The CDR3, as DNA: TGTGCCAGCAGCTTAACCACAGGGACAGGGCGGGAGACCCAGTACTTC. Encoded protein: CASSLTTGTGRETQYF.

This clone occurred a few times. J is TRBJ2-5 and V is TRBV18, with D unresolved. Trimming removed 0 bases from V and 7 bases from J, with 12 bases in between. The germline V gene encodes CDR1 KGHSH and CDR2 LQKENI. This CDR3 comprises 14 residues. The CDR3 DNA is TGTGCCAGCTCACCACCGGACCTAGTGGGGACCCAGTACTTC. Translation: CASSPPDLVGTQYF.

This clone was seen a few times. V gene TRBV4-3 combines with J gene TRBJ1-2; D is ambiguous. The V end was cut by 1 base, the J end by 8 bases, with 8 bases between. CDR3 length equals 12 residues. In germline, CDR1 is LGHNA, CDR2 YSLEER. The CDR3 bases are TGCGCCAGCAGCCAAGGGGCTCGGGGCTACACCTTC. Translated, it gives CASSQGARGYTF.

This clone came up a few times. The chain has TRBV30 and TRBJ1-1; possibly TRBD1 for D (5 bases). Germline V gives CDR1 GTSNPN, CDR2 SVGIG (reference sequence). The CDR3 is 12 amino acids. V shed 0 bases and J shed 9 bases, with 11 bases lying between them. This chain's CDR3 is CAWSVLWTQAFF. CDR3 nucleotide sequence: TGTGCCTGGAGTGTACTATGGACACAAGCTTTCTTT.

The DNA for the CDR3 is TGTGCCAGCAGCTTAGCGGGGGGGAAAGATACGCAGTATTTT. It codes for CASSLAGGKDTQYF. V and J are TRBV7-2 and TRBJ2-3, with 7 bases lining up with TRBD2. CDR1 is SGHTA, CDR2 FQGNSA, per germline. The V segment lost 0 bases and the J segment 5 bases; nucleotides outside the gene matches: 2. This CDR3 has 14 amino acids.

This clone appeared a single time. The V gene is TRBV18, the J gene TRBJ1-6; the D gene is possibly TRBD1 (6 bases). Germline V lookup: CDR1 KGHSH, CDR2 LQKENI. The CDR3 has 14 amino acids. The ends were cut back, 6 bases at V and 8 bases at J, with 14 bases in the middle. The CDR3 spells CASSRQDTDSPLHF. Written as DNA, the CDR3 is TGTGCCAGCTCCCGACAGGATACGGATTCACCCCTCCACTTT. Combining the CDR3 with reference TRBV18 and TRBJ1-6 gives the whole variable domain NAGVMQNPRHLVRRRGQEARLRCSPMKGHSHVYWYRQLPEEGLKFMVYLQKENIIDESGMPKERFSAEFPKEGPSILRIQQVVRGDSAAYFCASSRQDTDSPLHFGNGTRLTVT.